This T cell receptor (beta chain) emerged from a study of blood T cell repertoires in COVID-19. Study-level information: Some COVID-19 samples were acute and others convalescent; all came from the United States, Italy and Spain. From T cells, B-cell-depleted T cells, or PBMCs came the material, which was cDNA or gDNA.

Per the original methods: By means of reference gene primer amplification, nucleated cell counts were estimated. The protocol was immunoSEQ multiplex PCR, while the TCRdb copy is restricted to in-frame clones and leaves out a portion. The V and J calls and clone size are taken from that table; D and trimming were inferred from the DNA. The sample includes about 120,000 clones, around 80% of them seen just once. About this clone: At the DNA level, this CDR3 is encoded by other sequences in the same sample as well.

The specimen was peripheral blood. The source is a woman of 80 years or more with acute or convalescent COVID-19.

Here the CDR3 DNA reads TGTGCCAGCAGCGTAAGCGGGGCTGGGGCCAACGTCCTGACTTTC. It translates to CASSVSGAGANVLTF. The chain is built from TRBV9 and TRBJ2-6; TRBD2 matches at 7 bases. The CDR3 extends over 15 amino acids. The trim removed 1 base at V and 2 bases at J, leaving 0 bases unmatched. Germline-derived CDR1 and CDR2 are SGDLS and YYNGEE.